This T cell receptor (beta chain) was documented in a study of regulatory T cells in long-lasting Graves disease. Study-wide results and limits: More public clonotypes were shared by persistent patients (around 2,800) than by new patients (roughly 930). Persistent Graves' disease cases displayed lower TCR diversity than newly diagnosed ones.

Building the TCR beta libraries relied on iRepertoire HTBI primers, and CDR3 regions underwent Arm-PCR. One entry per CDR3 protein results from TCRdb running MiXCR on the multiplex PCR reads. The sample comprises more than 450,000 distinct CDR3 sequences, 9.5% to 15% of which are singletons, and 7.5% to 9% rests with the top ten. Per the germline V gene, CDR1 is MNHEY and CDR2 is SMNVEV (reference sequence). Trimming left V 5 bases short and J 6 bases short, with 17 bases between. The CDR3 is 14 residues long. There are many counts of this clonotype. Its antigen is still unknown. Time point: newly diagnosed GD, antithyroid drugs for less than 3 months. With RNA extracted from PBMCs as input, the TCR library was made. In addition, the sample was reused for a study of T cells in Graves' hyperthyroidism and ophthalmopathy. From that study: HTBI primers were used for first-round RT-PCR of the TCR CDR3.

The chain joins TRBV27 to TRBJ2-7, with D possibly matching TRBD1 (6 bases). Material: peripheral blood mononuclear cells (PBMCs), obtained at new diagnosis, from a patient treated with antithyroid drugs. The receptor's source is a young woman with Graves disease. The DNA of the CDR3 is TGTGCCAGCAGTAGACAGGTAACCTCCAGCGAGCAGTACTTC. It codes for CASSRQVTSSEQYF.